This entry describes one TCR beta chain. The record originates from a study of CD8 T cells in Susac syndrome. Across the study: Intravenous immunoglobulin alone or corticosteroids were being given to patients with Susac syndrome at blood draw, unless they were therapy-naive.

Per germline, CDR1 MNHNS and CDR2 SASEGT. This CDR3 comprises 13 residues. Trimming left V 6 bases short and J 7 bases short, with 16 bases between. An input of roughly 0.45 to 1 ug of RNA was subjected to reverse transcription using random hexamers. Amplification of TCR beta CDR3 spanned 54 Vbeta and 13 Jbeta via immunoSEQ multiplex PCR. TCRdb independently ran MiXCR on the immunoSEQ multiplex PCR reads; one entry per CDR3 protein. The top ten hold roughly 0.093% of the sample, which has approximately 190,000 distinct CDR3 sequences, approximately 96% seen once. This chain connects TRBV6-1 to TRBJ2-7; no firm D call. This TCR derives from a human donor with Susac syndrome. Sequenced input: CD4+ T cells from PBMCs. The CDR3 DNA is TGTGCCAGCAGAATAGGGTTGACTGGTGAGCAGTACTTC. Amino acids: CASRIGLTGEQYF.